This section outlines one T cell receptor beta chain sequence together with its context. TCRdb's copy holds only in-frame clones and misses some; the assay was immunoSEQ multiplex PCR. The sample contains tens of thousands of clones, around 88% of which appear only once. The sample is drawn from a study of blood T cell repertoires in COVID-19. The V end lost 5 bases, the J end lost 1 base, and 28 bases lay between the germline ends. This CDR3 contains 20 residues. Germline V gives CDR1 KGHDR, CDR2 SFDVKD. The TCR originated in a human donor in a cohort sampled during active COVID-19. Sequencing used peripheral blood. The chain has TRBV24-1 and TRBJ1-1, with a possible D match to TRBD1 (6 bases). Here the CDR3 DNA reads TGTGCCACCAGTGGCACTCCAGGGGCCACAGGGACCTTACAGAACACTGAAGCTTTCTTT. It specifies CATSGTPGATGTLQNTEAFF.